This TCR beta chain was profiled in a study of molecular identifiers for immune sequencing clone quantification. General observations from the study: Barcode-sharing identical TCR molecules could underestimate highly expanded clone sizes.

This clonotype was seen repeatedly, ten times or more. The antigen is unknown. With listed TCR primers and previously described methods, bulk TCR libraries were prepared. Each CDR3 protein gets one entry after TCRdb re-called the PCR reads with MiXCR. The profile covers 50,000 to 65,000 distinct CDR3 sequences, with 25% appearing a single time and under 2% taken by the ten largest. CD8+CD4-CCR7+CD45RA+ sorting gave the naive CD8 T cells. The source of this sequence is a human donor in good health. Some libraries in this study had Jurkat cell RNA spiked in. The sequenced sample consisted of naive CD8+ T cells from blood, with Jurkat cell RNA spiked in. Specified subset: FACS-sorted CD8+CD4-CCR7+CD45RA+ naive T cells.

The DNA of the CDR3 is TGTGCCAGCAGCGTAGGCGAACGGCCCTCTGGAAACACCATATATTTT. It yields the protein CASSVGERPSGNTIYF. This chain connects TRBV9 to TRBJ1-3; D gene ambiguous. Trimming shortened V by 0 bases and J by 0 bases, and 10 bases separated the two germline ends. CDR3 length: 16 amino acids. CDR1 and CDR2 from the germline V gene are SGDLS and YYNGEE.